This T cell receptor beta chain was recovered during a study of blood T cell repertoires in COVID-19. The overall study: Samples representing acute and convalescent COVID-19 were sourced from the United States, Italy and Spain.

Sequencing used immunoSEQ multiplex PCR; TCRdb keeps in-frame clones, though not all of them. The sample consists of about 210,000 clones, about nine tenths of them appearing once. The CDR3 loop spans 18 amino acids. CDR1 and CDR2 (germline): SEHNR, FQNEAQ (reference sequence). The V gene lost 5 bases and the J gene lost 3 bases, with 23 bases spanning the gap. Participant ages covered about 18 to 95 years across 24 US areas. Participant-reported clinical history was the basis for cohort assignment. Symptom resolution, clearance, or two negative PCRs marked the recovered donors of Cohort 3. Source material: PBMCs or T cells enriched from blood (not recorded which). The sequence derives from a man under 40 who had recovered from COVID-19. The chain has TRBV7-9 and TRBJ1-5; D is uncertain. The CDR3 here is CASSPPWAGKRANQPQHF. In DNA form, the CDR3 reads TGTGCCAGCAGCCCCCCATGGGCCGGGAAGAGGGCCAATCAGCCCCAGCATTTT.